This T cell receptor beta chain was documented in a study of identical twins. This clonotype was picked up a small number of times. The antigen remains undetermined. The CDR3 is made up of 16 amino acids. Trimming pared 2 bases from V and 1 base from J, leaving 14 bases between. Germline V gene data show CDR1 as MNHEY and CDR2 as SVGAGI. Template switching (which added a universal primer site) was used, and cDNA carried unique molecular identifiers. Via MiXCR, TCRdb re-called the 5' RACE reads, giving one row per CDR3 protein. The sample has 410,000 or so distinct CDR3 sequences, around 20% seen once; the top ten hold around 12%. Study-wide points: Shared out-of-frame alpha sequences (those common to twins) showed excess low generation probability. For zero-insertion analyses, partial confounding could come from invariant MAIT and iNKT cells. Cross-sectional statistical analysis was relied on for the conclusions, without the same donors being followed.

This TCR derives from a man aged 50 to 60 in good health. The chain uses TRBV6-5 and TRBJ1-1, with a weak D call TRBD1 (6 bases). The sequenced material came from naive T cells sorted from blood. The CDR3, as DNA: TGTGCCAGCAGTTACCCGGGCGGGGGGGCGAACACTGAAGCTTTCTTT. This translates into CASSYPGGGANTEAFF.